This T cell receptor beta chain was identified during a study of type 1 regulatory T cells. Overall study results and limits: Type 1 regulatory T cells had a more restricted TCR repertoire than non-type 1 regulatory T cells.

There are 15 residues in the CDR3. V shed 2 bases and J shed 6 bases, with 11 bases lying between them. TCRdb redid the calling of the reads with MiXCR, one entry per CDR3 protein. The sample has fewer than 80,000 distinct CDR3 sequences; more than 20% are singletons. Worth noting for this clonotype: Its cognate antigen is unknown.

Sequenced: cultured type 1 regulatory T (Tr1) cells, either the whole culture or a sorted fraction (not recorded which). This chain uses TRBV12-3 or TRBV12-4 with TRBJ1-6; D not resolved. The sequence was obtained from a human donor in good health. The CDR3 DNA sequence: TGTGCCAGCAGTTTAAAGGGTGGGAGTAATTCACCCCTCCACTTT. Its translation: CASSLKGGSNSPLHF.